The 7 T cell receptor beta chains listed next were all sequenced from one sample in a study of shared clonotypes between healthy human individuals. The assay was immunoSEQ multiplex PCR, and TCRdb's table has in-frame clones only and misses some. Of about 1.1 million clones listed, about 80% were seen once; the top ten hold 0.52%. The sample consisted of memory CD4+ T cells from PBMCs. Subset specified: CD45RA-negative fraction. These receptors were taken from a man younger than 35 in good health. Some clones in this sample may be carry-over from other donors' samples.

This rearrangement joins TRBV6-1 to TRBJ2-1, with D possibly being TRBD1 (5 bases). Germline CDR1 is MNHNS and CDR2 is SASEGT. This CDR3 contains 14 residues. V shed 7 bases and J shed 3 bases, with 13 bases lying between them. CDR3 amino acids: CASIRTKIYNEQFF. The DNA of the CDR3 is TGTGCCAGCATTCGGACAAAGATCTACAATGAGCAGTTCTTC.

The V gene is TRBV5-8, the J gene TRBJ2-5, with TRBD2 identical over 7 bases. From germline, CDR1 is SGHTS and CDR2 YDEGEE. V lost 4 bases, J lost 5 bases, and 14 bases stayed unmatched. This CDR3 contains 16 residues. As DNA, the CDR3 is TGTGCCAGCAGCCTGCCCTCCGGGGGGTTTTGGGAGACCCAGTACTTC. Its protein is CASSLPSGGFWETQYF.

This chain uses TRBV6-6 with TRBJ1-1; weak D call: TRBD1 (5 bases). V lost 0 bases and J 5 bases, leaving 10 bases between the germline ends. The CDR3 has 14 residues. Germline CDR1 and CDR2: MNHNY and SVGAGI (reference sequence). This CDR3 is CASSYSGGETEAFF. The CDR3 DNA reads TGTGCCAGCAGTTACTCGGGGGGTGAGACTGAAGCTTTCTTT.

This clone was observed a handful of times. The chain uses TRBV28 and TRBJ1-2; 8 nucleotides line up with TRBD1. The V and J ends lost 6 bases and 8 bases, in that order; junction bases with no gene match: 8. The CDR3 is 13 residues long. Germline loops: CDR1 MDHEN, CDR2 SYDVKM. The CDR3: CASRRTGGEGYTF. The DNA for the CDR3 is TGTGCCAGCAGGCGTACAGGGGGTGAAGGCTACACCTTC.

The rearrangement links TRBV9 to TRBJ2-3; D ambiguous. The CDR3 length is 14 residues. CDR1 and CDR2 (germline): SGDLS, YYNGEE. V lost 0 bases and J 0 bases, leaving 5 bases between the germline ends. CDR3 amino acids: CASSVGISTDTQYF. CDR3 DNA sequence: TGTGCCAGCAGCGTAGGAATCAGCACAGATACGCAGTATTTT. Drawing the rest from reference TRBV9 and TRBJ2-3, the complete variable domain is DSGVTQTPKHLITATGQRVTLRCSPRSGDLSVYWYQQSLDQGLQFLIQYYNGEERAKGNILERFSAQQFPDLHSELNLSSLELGDSALYFCASSVGISTDTQYFGPGTRLTVL.

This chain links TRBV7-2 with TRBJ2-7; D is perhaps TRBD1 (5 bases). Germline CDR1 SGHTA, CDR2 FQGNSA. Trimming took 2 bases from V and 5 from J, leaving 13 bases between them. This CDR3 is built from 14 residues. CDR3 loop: CASSLRSGFNEQYF. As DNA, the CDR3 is TGTGCCAGCAGCTTACGGTCAGGGTTCAACGAGCAGTACTTC.

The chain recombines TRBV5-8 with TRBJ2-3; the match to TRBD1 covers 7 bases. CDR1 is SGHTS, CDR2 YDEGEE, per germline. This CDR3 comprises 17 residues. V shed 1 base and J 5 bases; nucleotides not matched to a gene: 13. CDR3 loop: CASSLIGTALGRDTQYF. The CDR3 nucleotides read TGTGCCAGCAGCTTGATCGGGACAGCCTTAGGGAGAGATACGCAGTATTTT.